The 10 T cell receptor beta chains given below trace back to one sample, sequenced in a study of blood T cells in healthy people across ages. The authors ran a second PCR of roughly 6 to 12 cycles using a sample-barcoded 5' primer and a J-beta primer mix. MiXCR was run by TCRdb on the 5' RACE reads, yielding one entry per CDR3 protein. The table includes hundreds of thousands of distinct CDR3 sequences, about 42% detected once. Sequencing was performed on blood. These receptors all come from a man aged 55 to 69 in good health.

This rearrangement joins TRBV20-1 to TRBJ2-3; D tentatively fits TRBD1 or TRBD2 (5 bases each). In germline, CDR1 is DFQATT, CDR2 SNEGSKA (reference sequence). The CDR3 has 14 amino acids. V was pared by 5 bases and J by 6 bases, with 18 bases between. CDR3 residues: CSAGWTGAADTQYF. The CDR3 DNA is TGCAGTGCTGGATGGACCGGGGCAGCGGATACGCAGTATTTT.

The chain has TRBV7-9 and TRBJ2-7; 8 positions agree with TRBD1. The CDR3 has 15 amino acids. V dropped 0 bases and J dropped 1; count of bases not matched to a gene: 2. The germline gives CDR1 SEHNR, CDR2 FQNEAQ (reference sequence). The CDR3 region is CASSLAWTGSYEQYF. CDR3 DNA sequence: TGTGCCAGCAGCTTAGCTTGGACAGGGTCCTACGAGCAGTACTTC.

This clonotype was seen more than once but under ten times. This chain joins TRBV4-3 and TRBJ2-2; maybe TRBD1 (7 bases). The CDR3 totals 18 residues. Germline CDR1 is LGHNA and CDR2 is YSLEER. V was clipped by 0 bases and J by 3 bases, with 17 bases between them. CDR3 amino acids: CASSQEEGRTGYTGELFF. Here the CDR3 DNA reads TGCGCCAGCAGCCAAGAAGAGGGGAGGACAGGTTACACCGGGGAGCTGTTTTTT.

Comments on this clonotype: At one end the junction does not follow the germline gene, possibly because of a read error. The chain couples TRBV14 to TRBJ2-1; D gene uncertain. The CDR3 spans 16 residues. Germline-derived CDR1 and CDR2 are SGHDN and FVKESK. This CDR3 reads CASSHRPSASYNGQFF. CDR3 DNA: TGTGCCAGCAGCCATCGGCCCTCTGCCTCCTACAATGGGCAGTTCTTC.

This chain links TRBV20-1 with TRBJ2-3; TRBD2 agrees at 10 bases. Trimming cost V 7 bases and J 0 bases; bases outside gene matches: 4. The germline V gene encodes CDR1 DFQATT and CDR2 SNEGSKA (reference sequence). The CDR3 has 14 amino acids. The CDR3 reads CSVLAGDSTDTQYF. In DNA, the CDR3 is TGCAGTGTGCTAGCGGGGGACAGCACAGATACGCAGTATTTT.

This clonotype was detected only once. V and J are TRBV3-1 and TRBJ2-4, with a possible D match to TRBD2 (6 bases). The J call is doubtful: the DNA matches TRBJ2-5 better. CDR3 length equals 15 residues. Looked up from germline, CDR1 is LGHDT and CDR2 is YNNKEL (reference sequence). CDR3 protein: CASSQGNSGGETQYF. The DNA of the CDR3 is TGTGCCAGCAGCCAAGGAAATAGCGGAGGGGAGACCCAGTACTTC.

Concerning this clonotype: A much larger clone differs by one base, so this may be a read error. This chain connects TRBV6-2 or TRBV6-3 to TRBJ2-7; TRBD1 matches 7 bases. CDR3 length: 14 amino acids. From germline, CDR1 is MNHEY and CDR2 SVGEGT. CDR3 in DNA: TGTGCCAGCACGTGGACAGGTTCCAATTACGAGCAGCACTTC. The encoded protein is CASTWTGSNYEQHF.

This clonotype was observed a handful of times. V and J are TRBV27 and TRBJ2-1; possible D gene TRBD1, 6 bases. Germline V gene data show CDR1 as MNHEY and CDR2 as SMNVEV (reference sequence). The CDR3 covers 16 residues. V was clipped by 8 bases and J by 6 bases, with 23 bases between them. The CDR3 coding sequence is TGTGCCAGCGGCCTCAACAGGGAGCCTGTAGCCAATGAGCAGTTCTTC. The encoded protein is CASGLNREPVANEQFF.

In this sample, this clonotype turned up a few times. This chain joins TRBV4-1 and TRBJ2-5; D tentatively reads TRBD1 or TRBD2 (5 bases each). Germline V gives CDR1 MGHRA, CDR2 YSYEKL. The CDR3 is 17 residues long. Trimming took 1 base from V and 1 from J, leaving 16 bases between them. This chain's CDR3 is CASSQVGPGTTQETQYF. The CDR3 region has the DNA TGCGCCAGCAGCCAAGTAGGTCCCGGGACCACCCAAGAGACCCAGTACTTC.

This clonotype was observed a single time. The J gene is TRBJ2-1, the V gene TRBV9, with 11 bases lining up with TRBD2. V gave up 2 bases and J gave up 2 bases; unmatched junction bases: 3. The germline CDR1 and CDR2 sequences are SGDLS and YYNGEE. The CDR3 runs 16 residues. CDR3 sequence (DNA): TGTGCCAGCAGCGTGGGACTAGCGGTCACCTACAATGAGCAGTTCTTC. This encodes CASSVGLAVTYNEQFF.